This entry lists 18 T cell receptor beta chains sequenced from one sample in a study of blood T cell repertoires in COVID-19. Clones were read by immunoSEQ multiplex PCR, and TCRdb kept only the in-frame ones, dropping some. The sample lists under 200,000 clones; 80% to 85% were seen once. Sample: peripheral blood. The receptors shown here come from a woman at least 80 years old with active or convalescent COVID-19.

The rearrangement uses TRBV6-5 and TRBJ1-2; TRBD1 agrees at 8 bases. This CDR3 contains 14 residues. Germline CDR1 MNHEY, CDR2 SVGAGI. V dropped 8 bases and J dropped 4; count of bases not matched to a gene: 9. The CDR3 here is CASSPGQVRYGYTF. CDR3 sequence (DNA): TGTGCCAGCTCCCCGGGACAGGTGCGCTATGGCTACACCTTC.

This chain links TRBV5-8 with TRBJ1-1; D might be TRBD1 (5 bases). Trimming removed 3 bases at V and 0 bases at J, with 6 bases between. The germline CDR1 and CDR2 sequences are SGHTS and YDEGEE. The CDR3 is 13 amino acids. The CDR3 DNA reads TGTGCCAGCAGCTGGACAATGAACACTGAAGCTTTCTTT. Encoded protein: CASSWTMNTEAFF. Using reference TRBV5-8 and TRBJ1-1 for the parts outside the CDR3, the full variable domain is EAGVTQSPTHLIKTRGQQATLRCSPISGHTSVYWYQQALGLGLQFLLWYDEGEERNRGNFPPRFSGRQFPNYSSELNVNALELEDSALYLCASSWTMNTEAFFGQGTRLTVV.

This clone came up once. The V call is TRBV27, the J call TRBJ2-5; 9 positions agree with TRBD1. V was clipped by 6 bases and J by 4 bases; unmatched bases: 6. This CDR3 has 14 residues. Germline-derived CDR1 and CDR2 are MNHEY and SMNVEV (reference sequence). The CDR3, as DNA: TGTGCCAGCAGACGACAGGGGGGACTAGAGACCCAGTACTTC. Its translation is CASRRQGGLETQYF.

The chain is built from TRBV27 and TRBJ2-3; a weak D match, TRBD1 (6 bases). In germline, CDR1 is MNHEY, CDR2 SMNVEV (reference sequence). CDR3 length equals 16 residues. Trimming cost V 3 bases and J 0 bases, with 13 bases left between them. The CDR3 region has the DNA TGTGCCAGCAGTTTGCCCGGGACAACTAGCACAGATACGCAGTATTTT. This encodes CASSLPGTTSTDTQYF.

The V call is TRBV7-2, the J call TRBJ1-2, with D possibly being TRBD1 (5 bases). V gave up 1 base and J gave up 1 base, with 7 bases separating them. There are 14 residues in the CDR3. In germline, CDR1 is SGHTA, CDR2 FQGNSA. The CDR3 DNA is TGTGCCAGCAGCTTAGGACAGAATAACTATGGCTACACCTTC. Residues: CASSLGQNNYGYTF.

This sequence joins TRBV7-2 and TRBJ1-3; D is undetermined. The CDR3 is 14 amino acids. CDR1 is SGHTA, CDR2 FQGNSA, per germline. Between the trimmed V and J ends, which lost 2 bases and 3 bases, there was a span of 8 bases. CDR3 sequence (DNA): TGTGCCAGCAGCTTACTAGTTGGTGGAAACACCATATATTTT. The encoded protein is CASSLLVGGNTIYF.

The chain recombines TRBV18 with TRBJ2-3, with TRBD2 matching over 7 bases. V shed 0 bases and J 0 bases; nucleotides not matched to a gene: 0. CDR3 length equals 15 residues. The germline V gene has CDR1 KGHSH and CDR2 LQKENI. As DNA, the CDR3 is TGTGCCAGCTCACCACCCGGGAGGAGCACAGATACGCAGTATTTT. Its translation is CASSPPGRSTDTQYF.

This sequence joins TRBV10-2 and TRBJ1-2; 12 positions agree with TRBD1. Unmatched junction bases numbered 10, after V lost 8 bases and J lost 3 bases. The germline V gene has CDR1 WSHSY and CDR2 SAAADI. The CDR3 is 16 residues long. The DNA for the CDR3 is TGCGCCAGCCCGCAACGAGGGACAGGGGGCTACTATGGCTACACCTTC. It translates to CASPQRGTGGYYGYTF.

This sequence joins TRBV2 and TRBJ1-4; perhaps TRBD1 as D (6 bases). Trimming shortened V by 6 bases and J by 2 bases, and 10 bases separated the two germline ends. The V gene's germline CDR1 is SNHLY and CDR2 FYNNEI. This CDR3 is 14 amino acids long. The CDR3 DNA sequence: TGTGCCAGCAGGGACAGTTCGACTAATGAAAAACTGTTTTTT. This codes for CASRDSSTNEKLFF.

The chain uses TRBV11-2 and TRBJ2-5, with D perhaps TRBD2 (6 bases). Germline CDR1 and CDR2: SGHAT and FQNNGV. CDR3 length: 15 amino acids. V was pared by 3 bases and J by 5 bases, with 16 bases between. CDR3: CASSFLLGGGETQYF. In DNA, the CDR3 is TGTGCCAGCAGCTTCCTCTTGGGGGGTGGGGAGACCCAGTACTTC.

The chain carries TRBV14 and TRBJ2-1, with a tentative D call TRBD2 (5 bases). Trimming removed 2 bases from V and 13 bases from J, with 24 bases in between. From germline, CDR1 is SGHDN and CDR2 FVKESK. The CDR3 consists of 16 residues. The CDR3 region has the DNA TGTGCCAGCAGCCAAAGTGGTGGGAACCAATGGCGGGTACAGTTCTTC. It yields the protein CASSQSGGNQWRVQFF.

J is TRBJ1-5 and V is TRBV19, with 7 bases aligning to TRBD1. This CDR3 spans 15 amino acids. CDR1 and CDR2 (germline): LNHDA, SQIVND (reference sequence). V was pared by 5 bases and J by 6 bases, with 10 bases of the junction left unmatched. The chain's CDR3 is CASSPRDRRSQPQHF. The DNA of the CDR3 is TGTGCCAGTAGTCCTCGGGACAGAAGGAGTCAGCCCCAGCATTTT. The full variable domain, completed using reference TRBV19 and TRBJ1-5, is DGGITQSPKYLFRKEGQNVTLSCEQNLNHDAMYWYRQDPGQGLRLIYYSQIVNDFQKGDIAEGYSVSREKKESFPLTVTSAQKNPTAFYLCASSPRDRRSQPQHFGDGTRLSIL.

This sequence joins TRBV18 and TRBJ1-4, with a weak D call TRBD1 (5 bases). Germline V gene lookup returns CDR1 KGHSH and CDR2 LQKENI. Trimming removed 0 bases at V and 5 bases at J, with 7 bases between. There are 14 residues in the CDR3. This CDR3 is CASSPPPGNEKLFF. The CDR3 region has the DNA TGTGCCAGCTCACCACCGCCAGGGAATGAAAAACTGTTTTTT.

The chain joins TRBV6-5 to TRBJ1-2, with D hard to call. The V end was cut by 8 bases, the J end by 3 bases, with 13 bases between. This CDR3 has 13 residues. Germline CDR1 MNHEY, CDR2 SVGAGI. The CDR3, as DNA: TGTGCCAGCTCCCCGGCGGCAGACTATGGCTACACCTTC. Protein sequence: CASSPAADYGYTF.

This rearrangement joins TRBV12-3 or TRBV12-4 to TRBJ1-2; weak D call: TRBD1 (5 bases). Trimming stripped 5 bases from V and 4 bases from J, with 11 bases between. The CDR3 covers 13 residues. This chain's CDR3 is CASSTAGPYGYTF. The CDR3 bases are TGTGCCAGCAGTACCGCGGGGCCCTATGGCTACACCTTC.

This clone occurred once. The chain employs TRBV6-6 and TRBJ1-1; 7 bases match TRBD1. Germline-derived CDR1 and CDR2 are MNHNY and SVGAGI (reference sequence). After removal of 2 bases from V and 7 bases from J, the junction contained 1 base not matched to a gene. This CDR3 has 12 residues. The CDR3 loop reads CASSYQGVEAFF. CDR3 coding DNA: TGTGCCAGCAGTTACCAGGGGGTTGAAGCTTTCTTT.

The gene calls are TRBV6-5 and TRBJ1-6; possible D gene TRBD1, 5 bases. Trimming removed 2 bases at V and 10 bases at J, with 9 bases between. The CDR3 is made up of 13 amino acids. From germline, CDR1 is MNHEY and CDR2 SVGAGI. The CDR3 DNA follows: TGTGCCAGCAGTTACGGGGCCCGCTCACCCCTCCACTTT. This codes for CASSYGARSPLHF.

The rearrangement joins TRBV6-5 to TRBJ2-3; TRBD2 agrees at 8 bases. Germline CDR1 and CDR2: MNHEY and SVGAGI. V lost 7 bases, J lost 5 bases, and 8 bases stayed unmatched. The CDR3 loop spans 14 amino acids. The DNA of the CDR3 is TGTGCCAGCACGGGGGGGGTTGCCGTAGATACGCAGTATTTT. This translates into CASTGGVAVDTQYF.